This T cell receptor (beta chain) was sequenced in a study of cytomegalovirus exposure and HLA in healthy donors. Study-wide results and caveats: Usually a TCR sequence was rare, but some public TCRs were found in many donors.

Generated by immunoSEQ multiplex PCR, the TCRdb table keeps only in-frame clones and is missing some. The repertoire has nearly 200,000 clones, 84% of them found once; the top ten carry about an eighth. About this clone: Antigen: not known.

Trimming at V came to 5 bases and at J to 5 bases, leaving 11 bases not matched to a gene. CDR3 size: 15 residues. Germline V gene data show CDR1 as LNHDA and CDR2 as SQIVND (reference sequence). This receptor was obtained from a woman aged 25 to 45 in good health and CMV-seropositive. This chain links TRBV19 with TRBJ1-2; 7 bases map to TRBD1. The sequenced sample consisted of PBMCs. Written as DNA, the CDR3 is TGTGCCAGTAGTCTACGGGACGCAGGGGGGTATGGCTACACCTTC. Translated, it gives CASSLRDAGGYGYTF.